The 26 T cell receptor beta chains reported below all come from one sample, sequenced in a study of T-cell memory formation after mild COVID-19. TCRdb re-derived calls from the 5' RACE reads in MiXCR, one entry per CDR3 protein. The data contain approximately 430,000 distinct CDR3 sequences, 20% to 25% of them singletons. The specimen was PBMCs or a T cell subset sorted from them (not recorded which). These receptors were collected from an adult woman who had mild COVID-19 (a few samples of this study predate the infection). Cell type and time point are not known.

This clonotype was recorded a few times. CDR3 in DNA: TGTGCCAGCAGTTACGGGGACATTAGCTCCTACGAGCAGTACTTC. Translated: CASSYGDISSYEQYF. This chain connects TRBV6-6 to TRBJ2-7; possibly TRBD1 for D (6 bases). CDR3 length: 15 amino acids. The germline V and J ends were trimmed by 2 bases and 0 bases, with 11 bases remaining between them. Germline V gene lookup returns CDR1 MNHNY and CDR2 SVGAGI (reference sequence).

CDR3 loop: CSASRQYNQPQHF. Written as DNA, the CDR3 is TGCAGTGCTTCCAGACAGTACAATCAGCCCCAGCATTTT. This rearrangement joins TRBV20-1 to TRBJ1-5; tentatively, D is TRBD1 (5 bases). CDR3 length: 13 amino acids. V lost 5 bases and J 3 bases, leaving 11 bases between the germline ends. CDR1 is DFQATT, CDR2 SNEGSKA, per germline (reference sequence).

The rearrangement joins TRBV7-8 to TRBJ2-5; either TRBD1 or TRBD2 may fit D (5 bases each). The V end lost 3 bases, the J end lost 5 bases, and 16 bases lay between the germline ends. Per the germline V gene, CDR1 is SGHVS and CDR2 is FQNEAQ. The CDR3 is 15 amino acids. This chain's CDR3 is CASSFRPYEGETQYF. DNA for the CDR3: TGTGCCAGCAGCTTCAGGCCCTACGAGGGGGAGACCCAGTACTTC.

In its sample, this clonotype was seen a few times. The chain combines TRBV10-3 with TRBJ2-1, with 10 bases lining up with TRBD2. The CDR3 is 17 amino acids. From germline, CDR1 is ENHRY and CDR2 SYGVKD. Germline trimming cut 4 bases from V and 5 bases from J; bases unmatched to any gene: 11. The DNA for the CDR3 is TGTGCCATCAGTGGTGGGGCTCTAGCGGGAGAGGACAATGAGCAGTTCTTC. It specifies CAISGGALAGEDNEQFF.

The chain has TRBV18 and TRBJ2-3, with a tentative D call TRBD2 (5 bases). The V gene lost 1 base and the J gene lost 0 bases, with 20 bases spanning the gap. Germline V gene data show CDR1 as KGHSH and CDR2 as LQKENI. The CDR3 runs 19 residues. CDR3 nucleotide sequence: TGTGCCAGCTCACCACTCATGAATGATGCTAGCATAAGCACAGATACGCAGTATTTT. It encodes CASSPLMNDASISTDTQYF. The full variable domain, completed using reference TRBV18 and TRBJ2-3, is NAGVMQNPRHLVRRRGQEARLRCSPMKGHSHVYWYRQLPEEGLKFMVYLQKENIIDESGMPKERFSAEFPKEGPSILRIQQVVRGDSAAYFCASSPLMNDASISTDTQYFGPGTRLTVL.

The chain is built from TRBV7-9 and TRBJ2-5, with 10 bases fitting TRBD2. Germline trimming cut 2 bases from V and 5 bases from J; bases unmatched to any gene: 11. The CDR3 contains 17 residues. Germline CDR1 is SEHNR and CDR2 is FQNEAQ (reference sequence). The CDR3 DNA reads TGTGCCAGCAGCTTATCCCTAGCGGGAGCGAGTCGCGAGACCCAGTACTTC. This encodes CASSLSLAGASRETQYF.

This clonotype came up a few times. The rearrangement uses TRBV6-6 and TRBJ2-7, with 10 nucleotides matching TRBD2. Germline V gene lookup returns CDR1 MNHNY and CDR2 SVGAGI (reference sequence). Trimming took 0 bases from V and 0 from J; bases not matched to a gene: 14. The CDR3 extends over 20 amino acids. The CDR3 DNA reads TGTGCCAGCAGTTACTCCGGGAGCGGGGGGGCTCCTATCAACTCCTACGAGCAGTACTTC. This gives the protein CASSYSGSGGAPINSYEQYF.

There are a few counts of this clonotype. The chain couples TRBV20-1 to TRBJ2-7, with D possibly being TRBD2 (5 bases). V shed 3 bases and J shed 5 bases, with 11 bases lying between them. The germline V gene encodes CDR1 DFQATT and CDR2 SNEGSKA (reference sequence). The CDR3 length is 12 residues. The CDR3 protein is CSARDSHDEQYF. CDR3 in DNA: TGCAGTGCTAGGGACTCCCATGACGAGCAGTACTTC.

This clonotype came up a few times. J is TRBJ1-1 and V is TRBV4-2; TRBD1 aligns across 10 bases. The CDR3 contains 16 residues. V lost 0 bases to trimming and J lost 1 base; unmatched junction nucleotides: 2. Looked up from germline, CDR1 is LGHNA and CDR2 is YNFKEQ. The CDR3 loop reads CASSQDRDRGNTEAFF. The CDR3 nucleotides read TGTGCCAGCAGCCAAGATAGGGACAGGGGGAACACTGAAGCTTTCTTT.

The table lists this clonotype with a few counts. The chain has TRBV21-1 and TRBJ2-1; TRBD2, the table's D call, was not compared with the DNA. TRBV21-1 is tagged as a pseudogene. The CDR3 totals 15 residues. The CDR3 bases are TGTGCCAGCAGCAATAAGCTAGTATCCTACAATGAGCAGTTCTTC. Amino acids: CASSNKLVSYNEQFF.

This clonotype was detected a few times. The chain uses TRBV4-2 and TRBJ2-3, with a weak D call TRBD1 (5 bases). CDR3 length equals 15 residues. Germline CDR1 is LGHNA and CDR2 is YNFKEQ. V was cut by 1 base and J by 0 bases, with 8 bases left in between. DNA of the CDR3: TGTGCCAGCAGCCAAGTTCAGGGTAGCACAGATACGCAGTATTTT. Its translation is CASSQVQGSTDTQYF.

The V call is TRBV24-1, the J call TRBJ2-5; D tentatively reads TRBD1 or TRBD2 (6 bases each). The CDR3 runs 13 residues. Trimming removed 3 bases at V and 4 bases at J, with 8 bases between. Germline V lookup: CDR1 KGHDR, CDR2 SFDVKD. The CDR3 sequence is CATSDGGRETQYF. CDR3 DNA sequence: TGTGCCACCAGTGATGGGGGGCGAGAGACCCAGTACTTC.

In this sample, this clonotype turned up a few times. The chain links TRBV4-1 to TRBJ2-2, with TRBD2 identical over 12 bases. Germline V gives CDR1 MGHRA, CDR2 YSYEKL. This CDR3 has 18 amino acids. V was pared by 0 bases and J by 5 bases, with 7 bases of the junction left unmatched. The CDR3 DNA sequence: TGCGCCAGCAGCCAAGATTCGCTAGCGGGGGGGCTGACCGGGGAGCTGTTTTTT. Protein: CASSQDSLAGGLTGELFF.

This clonotype has more than one count but fewer than ten. The chain recombines TRBV15 with TRBJ1-4; D remains unclear. Germline CDR1 is LNHNV and CDR2 is YYDKDF (reference sequence). V lost 11 bases and J 0 bases, leaving 10 bases between the germline ends. The CDR3 runs to 13 residues. The CDR3 DNA sequence: TGTGCCTCGAGCGTAACAACTAATGAAAAACTGTTTTTT. Translating it yields CASSVTTNEKLFF.

The CDR3 is CASGSSSEGNQPQHF. In DNA form, the CDR3 reads TGTGCCAGCGGGAGCAGTAGCGAGGGCAATCAGCCCCAGCATTTT. The chain employs TRBV12-3 or TRBV12-4 and TRBJ1-5, with D unclear. The CDR3 length is 15 residues. Trimming cost V 8 bases and J 2 bases, with 16 bases left between them.

This clonotype was observed a handful of times. V and J are TRBV29-1 and TRBJ2-3; D remains ambiguous. The CDR3 sequence is 12 residues long. The germline V and J ends were trimmed by 4 bases and 1 base, with 6 bases remaining between them. Germline V gene sequence: CDR1 SQVTM, CDR2 ANQGSEA. The CDR3, as DNA: TGCAGCGTTGGCCCACGCACAGATACGCAGTATTTT. As protein: CSVGPRTDTQYF.

This clonotype was seen a handful of times. This sequence joins TRBV12-3 or TRBV12-4 and TRBJ2-2, with 12 bases lining up with TRBD2. This CDR3 region has 15 residues. Unmatched junction bases numbered 5, after V lost 6 bases and J lost 6 bases. For the CDR3, the DNA is TGTGCCAGCAGGACTAGCGGGAGTTGGCCCGGGGAGCTGTTTTTT. It specifies CASRTSGSWPGELFF.

The chain joins TRBV29-1 to TRBJ1-2, with 9 bases fitting TRBD1. This CDR3 has 12 residues. CDR1 and CDR2 (germline): SQVTM, ANQGSEA. The V and J ends lost 5 bases and 8 bases, in that order; junction bases with no gene match: 6. CDR3 sequence reads: CSVMTGGGGYTF. The CDR3 DNA follows: TGCAGCGTTATGACAGGGGGAGGAGGCTACACCTTC.

The rearrangement links TRBV28 to TRBJ2-7, with TRBD1 matching 11 bases. This CDR3 has 13 residues. The V gene's germline CDR1 is MDHEN and CDR2 SYDVKM. The J segment lost 5 bases and the V segment lost 8 bases, leaving 5 bases of the junction unmatched. The CDR3 is CASWTGGIDEQYF. The DNA of the CDR3 is TGTGCCAGCTGGACAGGGGGCATCGACGAGCAGTACTTC.

The rearrangement links TRBV6-5 to TRBJ2-3; the match to TRBD1 covers 7 bases. J was trimmed by 1 base and V by 6 bases; bases with no gene match: 7. CDR3 length equals 15 residues. CDR1 is MNHEY and CDR2 is SVGAGI in the germline V gene. This CDR3 is CASRNTGAGTDTQYF. The DNA for the CDR3 is TGTGCCAGCAGGAATACAGGGGCCGGCACAGATACGCAGTATTTT.

The chain couples TRBV4-1 to TRBJ1-2; possible D gene TRBD1, 6 bases. Trimming pared 1 base from V and 2 bases from J, leaving 14 bases between. CDR1 and CDR2 (germline): MGHRA, YSYEKL. This CDR3 spans 16 amino acids. CDR3 nucleotide sequence: TGCGCCAGCAGCCAAGGGGGGGGCCTAAGCAACTATGGCTACACCTTC. It is translated as CASSQGGGLSNYGYTF.

The chain combines TRBV29-1 with TRBJ2-3, with a possible D match to TRBD2 (5 bases). The germline CDR1 and CDR2 sequences are SQVTM and ANQGSEA. Trimming stripped 4 bases from V and 0 bases from J, with 14 bases between. The CDR3 loop spans 15 amino acids. The CDR3 is CSVAEGSTSTDTQYF. CDR3 nucleotide sequence: TGCAGCGTTGCCGAGGGCAGCACTAGCACAGATACGCAGTATTTT.

J is TRBJ1-4 and V is TRBV4-2, with 8 bases aligning to TRBD1. CDR1 is LGHNA, CDR2 YNFKEQ, per germline. The ends lost 1 base at V and 8 bases at J; junction bases unmatched: 12. The CDR3 spans 17 residues. CDR3 nucleotides: TGTGCCAGCAGCCAAGGTATCGACCGGGACAGGAGGGAAAAACTGTTTTTT. Translation: CASSQGIDRDRREKLFF.

V and J are TRBV5-6 and TRBJ2-7; D possibly corresponds to TRBD1 (7 bases). Germline CDR1 reads SGHDT; CDR2 reads YYEEEE. Trimming stripped 3 bases from V and 5 bases from J, with 18 bases between. The CDR3 length is 15 residues. CDR3 residues: CASSSPRDREDEQYF. The CDR3 bases are TGTGCCAGCAGCTCCCCCCGAGACAGGGAGGACGAGCAGTACTTC.

The chain couples TRBV12-3 or TRBV12-4 to TRBJ1-2, with D hard to call. The CDR3 runs to 13 residues. Trimming pared 3 bases from V and 4 bases from J, leaving 9 bases between. CDR3 region: CASSFRVFYGYTF. The CDR3 coding sequence is TGTGCCAGCAGTTTTCGGGTTTTCTATGGCTACACCTTC.

The rearrangement uses TRBV6-5 and TRBJ1-2; TRBD1 is a possible D gene (6 bases). The germline V and J ends were trimmed by 0 bases and 7 bases, with 21 bases remaining between them. The CDR3 consists of 17 residues. Per the germline V gene, CDR1 is MNHEY and CDR2 is SVGAGI. CDR3 residues: CASSYSKVSRGIGGYTF. The CDR3 nucleotides read TGTGCCAGCAGTTACTCGAAGGTATCCAGGGGCATCGGTGGCTACACCTTC.